This TCR beta chain was observed in a study of regulatory T cells in long-lasting Graves disease. Libraries of TCR beta came from iRepertoire HTBI primers plus Arm-PCR of CDR3 regions. Per the original methods: Detected in the samples were just over 60 TRBV and 14 to 15 TRBJ segments. TCRdb fed the multiplex PCR reads into MiXCR, producing one record per CDR3 protein. The V and J calls were not made by the authors but by TCRdb's processing. The sample carries fewer than 650,000 distinct CDR3 sequences, roughly a sixth recorded once. Time point reported: newly diagnosed GD, antithyroid drugs for less than 3 months. After RNA was extracted from PBMCs, the TCR library was made from it. Notes on the study in general: Favored usage of TRBV28, TRBJ1-2 and TRBJ2-5 was recorded in persistent disease.

This CDR3 spans 14 amino acids. Trimming took off 0 bases at V and 8 bases at J, with 13 bases between the two ends. Germline V gives CDR1 MNHEY, CDR2 SVGAGI. This clonotype was counted between two and nine times. The antigen is unknown. The same data also went into a second study, on T cells in Graves' hyperthyroidism and ophthalmopathy. That paper adds: Researchers found most expanded thyroid clonotypes above 0.001 in blood as well.

The specimen comprised peripheral blood mononuclear cells (PBMCs), sampled at new diagnosis, from a patient treated with antithyroid drugs. This TCR came from a man aged 18-30 years with Graves disease. This sequence joins TRBV6-5 and TRBJ1-1, with a tentative D call TRBD1 (5 bases). CDR3 coding DNA: TGTGCCAGCAGTTACTCGATTGGCGACAGAGAAGCTTTCTTT. This encodes CASSYSIGDREAFF.